The 11 T cell receptor beta chains listed next were all sequenced from one sample in a study of blood T cell repertoires in COVID-19. Sequencing used immunoSEQ multiplex PCR; TCRdb keeps in-frame clones, though not all of them. The table includes about 13,000 clones, about 73% detected once. The sequencing sample was made of peripheral blood. Receptor source: a human donor in a cohort sampled during active COVID-19.

This chain links TRBV2 with TRBJ2-7; the D gene is possibly TRBD1 (7 bases). The CDR3 sequence is 12 residues long. The germline V gene has CDR1 SNHLY and CDR2 FYNNEI. Between the trimmed V and J ends, which lost 7 bases and 5 bases, there was a span of 12 bases. The CDR3 sequence is CASTQGGNEQYF. The CDR3, as DNA: TGTGCCAGCACCCAGGGGGGAAACGAGCAGTACTTC.

V usage is TRBV5-6 and J usage is TRBJ2-1; tentative D call: TRBD1 (5 bases). Germline-derived CDR1 and CDR2 are SGHDT and YYEEEE. The CDR3 runs 15 residues. The V end was cut by 1 base, the J end by 2 bases, with 10 bases between. The CDR3 DNA sequence: TGTGCCAGCAGCTTGATGGGGCCTACCTACAATGAGCAGTTCTTC. It specifies CASSLMGPTYNEQFF.

This rearrangement joins TRBV9 to TRBJ1-3; D is undetermined. In germline, CDR1 is SGDLS, CDR2 YYNGEE. This CDR3 region has 14 residues. V lost 4 bases and J 3 bases, leaving 11 bases between the germline ends. The CDR3 nucleotides are TGTGCCAGCAGCCTAGGAGGGAGTGGAAACACCATATATTTT. The encoded protein is CASSLGGSGNTIYF.

The J gene is TRBJ1-4, the V gene TRBV24-1, with D perhaps matching TRBD1 (6 bases). The V gene lost 3 bases and the J gene lost 8 bases, with 30 bases spanning the gap. Germline-derived CDR1 and CDR2 are KGHDR and SFDVKD. CDR3 length: 20 residues. The CDR3: CATSDRGGLREIPSWEKLFF. CDR3 DNA sequence: TGTGCCACCAGTGATCGGGGGGGCCTCCGTGAAATTCCCTCATGGGAAAAACTGTTTTTT.

CDR3 region: CASSASGAVPTYEQYF. CDR3 DNA sequence: TGTGCCAGCAGCGCTAGCGGGGCAGTACCTACCTACGAGCAGTACTTC. This chain links TRBV11-3 with TRBJ2-7; 9 bases line up with TRBD2. Germline CDR1 and CDR2: SGHNT and YENEEA. The J segment lost 2 bases and the V segment lost 5 bases, leaving 10 bases of the junction unmatched. CDR3 length equals 16 residues.

The J gene is TRBJ2-2, the V gene TRBV18; 8 nucleotides match TRBD2. CDR3 length equals 16 residues. The ends lost 5 bases at V and 0 bases at J; junction bases unmatched: 5. Germline V gene sequence: CDR1 KGHSH, CDR2 LQKENI. CDR3 residues: CASSTSGGSNTGELFF. The CDR3 DNA reads TGTGCCAGCTCAACAAGCGGGGGCTCGAACACCGGGGAGCTGTTTTTT.

This clone has a single count. The chain combines TRBV18 with TRBJ1-2, with 10 bases lining up with TRBD1. The CDR3 consists of 14 residues. The germline CDR1 and CDR2 sequences are KGHSH and LQKENI. After removal of 3 bases from V and 2 bases from J, the junction contained 0 bases not matched to a gene. CDR3 nucleotides: TGTGCCAGCTCACCGGGACAGGGGAACTATGGCTACACCTTC. It yields the protein CASSPGQGNYGYTF.

The chain has TRBV7-8 and TRBJ1-6; D uncertain. The V end was cut by 5 bases, the J end by 5 bases, with 10 bases between. The V gene's germline CDR1 is SGHVS and CDR2 FQNEAQ. The CDR3 length is 14 residues. The CDR3 is CASSLDLHNSPLHF. In DNA, the CDR3 is TGTGCCAGCAGCCTGGACTTACATAATTCACCCCTCCACTTT.

The chain recombines TRBV27 with TRBJ2-7, with D perhaps TRBD2 (5 bases). CDR3 length: 14 amino acids. V shed 6 bases and J shed 2 bases, with 14 bases lying between them. In germline, CDR1 is MNHEY, CDR2 SMNVEV (reference sequence). The CDR3 region is CASSLGNPTYEQYF. The DNA for the CDR3 is TGTGCCAGCAGCCTCGGGAACCCAACCTACGAGCAGTACTTC.

J is TRBJ2-5 and V is TRBV5-6, with 11 bases aligning to TRBD2. The junction had 2 bases not matched to a gene; V was cut back by 0 bases and J by 4 bases. This CDR3 spans 15 amino acids. Germline CDR1 SGHDT, CDR2 YYEEEE. CDR3 coding DNA: TGTGCCAGCAGCTTGGTAGCGGGGGGGCGAGAGACCCAGTACTTC. Its translation is CASSLVAGGRETQYF.

This rearrangement joins TRBV7-9 to TRBJ2-1; tentatively, D is TRBD1 (5 bases). Trimming took off 3 bases at V and 4 bases at J, with 10 bases between the two ends. CDR3 length: 14 amino acids. The germline V gene encodes CDR1 SEHNR and CDR2 FQNEAQ (reference sequence). CDR3 sequence reads: CASSFLGVYNEQFF. In DNA form, the CDR3 reads TGTGCCAGCAGCTTTCTAGGGGTGTACAATGAGCAGTTCTTC.